The sequence of this TCR beta chain was determined in a study of CD8 T cells in Susac syndrome (dated by TCRdb to between 2017 and 2020). Study-level background: Among the Susac syndrome patients who were sequenced, clinically active disease was present in more than 5 and clinical remission was observed in under ten. At blood withdrawal, Susac syndrome patients were therapy-naive, treated with corticosteroids (with IVIg additionally given to some), or treated with IVIg alone. Whether CD8+ T cell activation and differentiation in Susac syndrome was antigen driven was tested using repertoire sequencing. Results the study describes overall, beyond this receptor: The number of individuals in the TCR sequencing and HLA analysis was recognized as being relatively small. The CD4+ T cell repertoire of patients with Susac syndrome showed no detectable clonal expansion.

The germline V gene provides CDR1 MDHEN and CDR2 SYDVKM. V is clipped by 7 bases and J by 6 bases, and the sequence between their germline boundaries is 8 bases long. Including the terminal cysteine and phenylalanine, the CDR3 comprises 11 residues. Solely the CDR3 DNA is kept, with 33 bases framed from the first base. RNA was extracted with the RNeasy kit and roughly 0.5 to 1 ug was reverse transcribed using random hexamers. The immunoSEQ multiplex PCR assay, which covers 54 Vbeta and 13 Jbeta segments, was used to amplify TCR beta CDR3 regions. PCR amplification bias was corrected by using a synthetic template baseline for primer optimization and computational correction. The study's own analysis went as follows. Reads were annotated to V, D and J genes per IMGT and analyzed with immunoSEQ Analyzer, keeping only productive sequences. Clonality was calculated as one minus the Shannon entropy normalized by log2 of the number of productive unique sequences. For each patient and control, public and private clones were evaluated among the 100 most prevalent clones. Susac-specific clones were defined as absent from healthy and MS cohorts, 800 to 1,200 published viral clones and other ImmuneACCESS disease sequences. Through fastp at Q25 and MiXCR, TCRdb rebuilt clones from the public reads, retaining in-frame beta chains. Rows are unified per CDR3 protein, each entry keeping the most common DNA and genes. In this record, the V and J calls reflect TCRdb's handling and not the investigators' own analysis. This sample is represented by around 200,000 distinct CDR3 sequences; 85% to 95% of them were singletons. The ten largest make up 0.099% of the sample.

Comments on this clonotype: This clone's antigen is unknown. Base quality data are lacking; no much larger clone is found one base away.

Peripheral blood CD8+ and CD4+ T cells from healthy donors, Susac syndrome patients and multiple sclerosis patients were profiled by high-throughput TCR beta sequencing. Recently defined diagnostic criteria for definite or probable disease were met by the Susac syndrome patients. Bulk CD8+ and CD4+ T cells were purified by magnetic negative isolation, while CD8+ TEMRA cells were enriched using FACS. Blood was drawn into EDTA tubes, processed within 24 hours, and PBMCs were isolated by density gradient centrifugation. PBMCs intended for TCR sequencing were frozen in liquid nitrogen and were later thawed in a 37 degrees C water bath. The sorted or isolated CD4+, CD8+ and CD8+ TEMRA cells had a purity of 90% or higher.

The rearranged segments are TRBV28 and TRBJ2-3; the D gene cannot be named for sure. Specimen: CD4+ T cells from PBMCs. The clonotype comes from a human donor with Susac syndrome. The nucleotide sequence is TGTGCCAGCACCTGGGGTGATACGCAGTATTTT. It codes for CASTWGDTQYF.